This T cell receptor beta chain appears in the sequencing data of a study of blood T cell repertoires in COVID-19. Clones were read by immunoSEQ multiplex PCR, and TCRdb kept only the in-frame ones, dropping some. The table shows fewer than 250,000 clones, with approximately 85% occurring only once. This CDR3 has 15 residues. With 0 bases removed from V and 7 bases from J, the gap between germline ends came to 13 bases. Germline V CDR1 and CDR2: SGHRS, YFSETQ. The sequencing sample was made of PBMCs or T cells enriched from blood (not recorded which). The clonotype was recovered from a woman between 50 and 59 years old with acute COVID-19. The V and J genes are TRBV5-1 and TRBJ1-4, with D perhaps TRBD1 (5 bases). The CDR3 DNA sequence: TGCGCCAGCAGCTTGGATCCAGGGAATGGTGAAAAACTGTTTTTT. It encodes CASSLDPGNGEKLFF.